The entry that follows covers one T cell receptor beta chain sequence. The antigen is undetermined. The sample is drawn from a study of identical twins. Regarding the study as a whole: Twin pairs had excess sharing that was weaker in beta out-of-frame sequences. Invariant populations such as MAIT and iNKT cells could partly muddle zero-insertion analyses.

The authors used template switching to add a universal primer site and gave cDNA unique molecular identifiers. MiXCR, run by TCRdb on the 5' RACE reads, gives a single entry per CDR3 protein. The sample has under 1 million distinct CDR3 sequences, about 12% seen once. In addition, the sample was reused for a study of yellow fever vaccine responses in identical twins. In that study: Twins' vaccine T cell responses reportedly seemed partly convergent and partly personalized.

This clonotype was obtained from a woman aged 18-29 years in good health. Sequencing input: PBMCs.

DNA of the CDR3: TGTGCCAGCAGTTACCCCAGCTCTGGGCGGGGAGAGACCCAGTACTTC. Protein product: CASSYPSSGRGETQYF. This chain links TRBV6-5 with TRBJ2-5, with D perhaps matching TRBD2 (6 bases). Looked up from germline, CDR1 is MNHEY and CDR2 is SVGAGI. The CDR3 consists of 16 residues. The ends were cut back, 2 bases at V and 4 bases at J, with 17 bases in the middle.